This record concerns one T cell receptor (beta chain) sequence. Its recognized antigen is unknown. The germline gene is not matched at one end of the junction; a read error may be the cause. This entry belongs to a study of tumor-infiltrating lymphocytes in primary liver carcinoma (dated by TCRdb to about 2017). Some background on the complete study: Between late 2015 and March 2016, about 5 patients in China with histopathologically diagnosed primary liver carcinoma had their tumors surgically resected. Hepatocellular carcinoma (four) or combined HCC and intrahepatic cholangiocarcinoma (one) was present in the five patients, who were three men and two women aged 30 to 69 years. Tumors of the five patients were stage T1-T3 N0M0 with maximum diameters of about 4 to 10 cm. Each sample produced roughly 3.65 to 7.5 million productive TCRbeta reads, and read depth showed no significant difference between tissue types. The study combined TCRbeta repertoire sequencing, expression microarrays and whole-exome sequencing across five regions of each liver tumor, with adjacent normal tissue and blood. A total of some 35 specimens from 5 patients underwent TCRbeta repertoire sequencing, comprising some 25 tumor regions, 5 adjacent noncancerous liver tissues and 5 peripheral blood samples. Technical replicate repertoires showed high reproducibility, with mean shared-clone rates about 0.92 and correlation coefficients above 0.98. The paper's findings and limits, for the study overall: A significantly larger repertoire fraction was made up by the top 250 clones in tumors than in blood (p = 0.039). With just a few patients in the study, the authors point out that the findings should be validated in a larger study. Bulk unsorted samples precluded comparing CD4+ and CD8+ T cell repertoires. Because only the TCR beta chain was sequenced and unpaired alpha chains were not captured, true repertoire diversity is likely underestimated. Repertoire overlap was found to be higher between tumor regions (mean around 35%) than between tumor-adjacent (17%) or tumor-blood (14%) pairs, consistent with antigen-driven expansion.

Using a constant-region primer and ProtoScript II reverse transcriptase, TCRbeta-specific cDNA was reverse-transcribed from approximately 500 ng total RNA. The TCRbeta libraries were prepared through three rounds of nested multiplex PCR following a slightly modified ARM-PCR procedure. The first two PCR rounds used multiplex TRBV1-TRBV30 forward primers with a Cbeta reverse primer, each for about 10 cycles. A final 25-cycle PCR with Deep VentR polymerase added sample barcodes and Illumina adapters. Before sequencing, amplicons between 200 and 500 bp were purified from gel using a QIAquick gel extraction kit. An Illumina HiSeq 2500 was used to sequence the TCRbeta amplicons, generating 250-bp paired-end reads. Per the original workflow: To recover full CDR3 sequences, reads were quality-trimmed using Trimmomatic v0.33 and paired reads were then merged using FLASH v1.2.11. V, D and J germline segments were assigned to the rearranged TCRbeta sequences by MiGEC v1.2.1b. Clonotype statistics and Shannon-Wiener diversity indices were calculated with VDJtools v1.0.0. Except for diversity analysis, only the 250 most abundant clonotypes of each sample were used in subsequent analyses to reduce sampling bias. The public reads were reprocessed in TCRdb via fastp at Q25 and MiXCR, keeping in-frame beta chains. Each entry merges the rows of one CDR3 protein and shows their most common DNA and genes. The authors' filters were not applied to this entry. Present in this sample are just over 300,000 distinct CDR3 sequences, more than 55% of which were seen just once. In total, the top ten clones hold over 15% of the sample.

Blood RNA was extracted from unsorted whole blood with TRIzol reagent; germline DNA came from the DNeasy Blood & Tissue kit. Chronic HBV infection was present in the patients, and the patients were treatment-naive at sampling. Before surgery, roughly 4 milliliters of peripheral blood were collected into K2EDTA tubes. Including the terminal cysteine and phenylalanine, the CDR3 comprises 14 residues. CDR3 DNA only is kept here, 42 bases in frame from base 1. This TCR was recovered from a young woman with primary liver carcinoma and hepatitis B virus infection. Sequencing was carried out using peripheral blood. The chain uses TRBV12-3 or TRBV12-4 and TRBJ2-1; the D element might be TRBD1 or TRBD2, as each aligns at 7 bases. The bases read TGTGCCAGCAGTTTCAGCGGGACAGACAATGAGCAGCTCTTC. It translates to CASSFSGTDNEQLF.